This TCR beta chain was identified during a study of T cell responses to AZD1222 COVID-19 vaccine. Here immunoSEQ multiplex PCR was the method, and the copy in TCRdb shows in-frame clones only, minus some. The sample includes 130,000 or so clones, under 95% seen only once; the top ten take around 0.99%. Sample: peripheral blood, taken 28 days after the second AZD1222 dose. The TCR sequence derives from an adult who received the AZD1222 COVID-19 vaccine.

The CDR3 nucleotides read TGTGCCAGCAGCCCACTAGCAGCAGTTTACAATGAGCAGTTCTTC. It codes for CASSPLAAVYNEQFF. This rearrangement joins TRBV6-6 to TRBJ2-1; weak D call: TRBD2 (6 bases). The CDR3 is 15 residues long. Germline V CDR1 and CDR2: MNHNY, SVGAGI (reference sequence). V lost 6 bases and J 4 bases, leaving 16 bases between the germline ends.